This TCR beta chain derives from a study of control samples from healthy donors and cancer patients. CDR3 length: 15 residues. V shed 7 bases and J shed 0 bases, with 14 bases lying between them. In germline, CDR1 is SNHLY, CDR2 FYNNEI. This table comes from immunoSEQ multiplex PCR, and its TCRdb copy is limited to in-frame clones, with some not included. The sample carries over 150,000 clones, less than 95% recorded once. The TCR comes from a man aged 55-75 years with colorectal cancer. The genes are TRBV2 and TRBJ2-3; D remains ambiguous. The sequenced sample was PBMCs. The chain's CDR3 is CASTSFSGSTDTQYF. The CDR3 DNA reads as TGTGCCAGCACTTCTTTCTCCGGGAGCACAGATACGCAGTATTTT.